One and the same sample provided the 5 T cell receptor beta chains below, sequenced in a study of T cell responses to AZD1222 COVID-19 vaccine. The data were produced by immunoSEQ multiplex PCR, yet TCRdb's version contains in-frame clones alone and is incomplete. This table has 120,000 or so clones, about 87% appearing once. The sample in question was peripheral blood, obtained on day 0 of AZD1222 vaccination. These receptors were collected from an adult in good health.

The chain uses TRBV7-9 and TRBJ1-5, with 8 bases identical to TRBD1. The V and J ends lost 4 bases and 2 bases, in that order; junction bases with no gene match: 7. Germline assignment: CDR1 SEHNR and CDR2 FQNEAQ (reference sequence). The CDR3 runs to 16 residues. The CDR3: CASSYFSDRGNQPQHF. CDR3 bases: TGTGCCAGCAGCTACTTTTCGGACAGGGGCAATCAGCCCCAGCATTTT.

The rearrangement uses TRBV5-5 and TRBJ1-2, with TRBD1 matching 8 bases. Germline CDR1 reads SGHKS; CDR2 reads YYEKEE (reference sequence). The ends lost 2 bases at V and 5 bases at J; junction bases unmatched: 2. The CDR3 has 13 residues. The CDR3 is CASSFQGAYGYTF. DNA of the CDR3: TGTGCCAGCAGCTTTCAGGGGGCGTATGGCTACACCTTC.

The chain carries TRBV6-5 and TRBJ1-6; TRBD1 agrees at 7 bases. The CDR3 runs to 14 residues. V shed 6 bases and J 7 bases; nucleotides not matched to a gene: 6. Germline CDR1 is MNHEY and CDR2 is SVGAGI. The CDR3 sequence: CASSTGVLNSPLHF. The CDR3 DNA is TGTGCCAGCAGCACAGGGGTTTTGAATTCACCCCTCCACTTT.

The chain couples TRBV3-1 (or the pseudogene TRBV3-2) to TRBJ2-5; perhaps TRBD1 as D (6 bases). V was shortened by 4 bases and J by 4 bases, with 13 bases between the two germline ends. This CDR3 spans 14 amino acids. The germline V gene encodes CDR1 LGHDT and CDR2 YNNKEL (reference sequence). The CDR3: CASSPQGLAETQYF. The CDR3 DNA reads TGTGCCAGCAGCCCCCAGGGGCTCGCAGAGACCCAGTACTTC.

The rearrangement joins TRBV11-2 to TRBJ1-1, with 8 bases identical to TRBD1. Losses at the gene ends were 5 bases for V and 3 bases for J; bases not matched to a gene: 20. CDR3 length: 19 amino acids. The germline gives CDR1 SGHAT, CDR2 FQNNGV. The DNA of the CDR3 is TGTGCCAGCAGCGACCCCATCCAAGCTAGACAGGGGCGCGACACTGAAGCTTTCTTT. It specifies CASSDPIQARQGRDTEAFF.